This T cell receptor (beta chain) was recorded in a study of stem cell transplantation in POMP-related autoinflammatory disease (dated by TCRdb to about 2021). For the study in its entirety: The study hypothesized that defective thymoproteasomes impair MHC class I-dependent CD8+ T-cell differentiation and positive selection, skewing the TRB repertoire. The effect of POMP deficiency on T-cell receptor beta repertoire diversity and CDR3 characteristics was assessed using high-throughput TRB sequencing. What the work shows at the level of the full study, not this receptor alone: The trend toward lower diversity and increased clonality in PRAID patients was statistically significant only for regulatory T cells. Across all analyzed T-cell subsets, PRAID patients tended toward lower TRB diversity and higher clonality. The number of unique TRB V-J gene pairings in PRAID patients was restricted.

The library came from the immunoSEQ multiplex PCR assay. The authors' pipeline ran thus. Repertoire diversity was quantified with Shannon entropy, accounting for clonal size distribution. The Gini-Simpson index (Simpson_1-D) was used to measure inequality of clonotype distribution. TCRdb limited this immuneACCESS table to in-frame rearrangements with V and J called. A share of clones is missing; checked studies link under half to unresolved V genes, and the rest is unexplained. V and J calls plus clone size are reproduced from that table; the DNA served to infer D and trimming. The sample records about 1,000 clones, approximately 90% of which are singletons. The ten largest clones represent over 5% of the sample. A note on this clone: Its recognized antigen is unknown. No per-base quality is available; no much larger clone lies one base away.

CDR1 and CDR2 (SGDLS, YYNGEE) derive from the germline V gene. Between the V and J ends, shortened by 0 bases and 6 bases respectively, the junction contains 12 bases. The CDR3 has 14 amino acids, counting the end cysteine and phenylalanine. Solely the CDR3 DNA is kept, with 42 bases framed from the first base. T-cell subsets (conventional T cells, CD8+ T cells, regulatory T cells, T follicular helper cells) were sorted before TRB sequencing. This receptor was obtained from a human donor in good health. Here the chain combines TRBV9 and TRBJ1-1, and possibly TRBD1, on 5 matching bases. Sample: a CXCR5-defined cell subset from PBMCs. The CDR3 is CASSVAPGQAEAFF. Here is the DNA: TGTGCCAGCAGCGTAGCCCCGGGGCAAGCTGAAGCTTTCTTT. With all but the CDR3 taken from the reference TRBV9 and TRBJ1-1 genes, the full variable domain is: DSGVTQTPKHLITATGQRVTLRCSPRSGDLSVYWYQQSLDQGLQFLIQYYNGEERAKGNILERFSAQQFPDLHSELNLSSLELGDSALYFCASSVAPGQAEAFFGQGTRLTVV.